This T cell receptor beta chain stems from a study of CD8+ T cells in alopecia areata. The CDR3 has 14 amino acids. V shed 6 bases and J shed 9 bases, with 18 bases lying between them. Germline V gene lookup returns CDR1 MNHEY and CDR2 SVGAGI. Extracted RNA was reverse transcribed, and the resulting cDNA served as sequencing template. Sequencing was performed with immunoSEQ multiplex PCR; in TCRdb, only in-frame clones are kept and a portion is missing. The table records about 150,000 clones, around 87% of them present only once. This receptor was identified in a human donor with alopecia areata. J is TRBJ2-1 and V is TRBV6-5, with a tentative D call TRBD1 (6 bases). The starting material was CD8+ T cells sorted from blood, obtained at week 0. The CDR3 DNA reads TGTGCCAGCAGACAGGGTTTTGATCCAACTGAGCAGTTCTTC. It is translated as CASRQGFDPTEQFF.